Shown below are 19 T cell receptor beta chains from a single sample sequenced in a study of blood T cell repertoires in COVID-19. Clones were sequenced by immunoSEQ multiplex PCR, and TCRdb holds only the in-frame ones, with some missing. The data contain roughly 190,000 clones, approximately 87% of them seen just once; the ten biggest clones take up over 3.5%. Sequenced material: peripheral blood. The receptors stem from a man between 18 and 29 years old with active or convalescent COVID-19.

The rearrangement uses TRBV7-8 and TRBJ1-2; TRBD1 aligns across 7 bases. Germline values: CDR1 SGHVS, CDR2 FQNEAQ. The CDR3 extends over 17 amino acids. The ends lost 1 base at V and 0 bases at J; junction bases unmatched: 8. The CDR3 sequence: CASSLVLLQGTNYGYTF. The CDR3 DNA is TGTGCCAGCAGCTTAGTTCTCCTACAGGGGACTAACTATGGCTACACCTTC.

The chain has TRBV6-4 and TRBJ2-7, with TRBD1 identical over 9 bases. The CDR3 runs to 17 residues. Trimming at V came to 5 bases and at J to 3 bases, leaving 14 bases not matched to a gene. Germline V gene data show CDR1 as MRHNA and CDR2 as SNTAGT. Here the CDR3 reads CASSSGQGPSGCYEQYF. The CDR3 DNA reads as TGTGCCAGCAGTTCCGGACAGGGGCCATCCGGCTGCTACGAGCAGTACTTC.

The CDR3 here is CASLRGGLGPQHF. DNA of the CDR3: TGTGCCAGCCTAAGGGGGGGATTGGGGCCCCAGCATTTT. This chain joins TRBV28 and TRBJ1-5; TRBD1 is a possible D gene (6 bases). Trimming left V 8 bases short and J 9 bases short, with 17 bases between. The CDR3 extends over 13 amino acids. CDR1 MDHEN and CDR2 SYDVKM come from the germline V gene.

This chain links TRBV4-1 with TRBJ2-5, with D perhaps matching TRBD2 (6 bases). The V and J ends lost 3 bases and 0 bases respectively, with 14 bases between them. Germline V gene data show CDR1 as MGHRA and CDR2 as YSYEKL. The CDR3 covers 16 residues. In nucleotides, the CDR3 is TGCGCCAGCAGCCATCTAGACCGGGGGTACCAAGAGACCCAGTACTTC. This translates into CASSHLDRGYQETQYF.

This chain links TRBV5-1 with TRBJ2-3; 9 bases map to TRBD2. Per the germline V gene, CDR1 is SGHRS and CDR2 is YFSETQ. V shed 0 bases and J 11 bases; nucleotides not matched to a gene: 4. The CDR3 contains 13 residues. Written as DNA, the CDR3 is TGCGCCAGCAGCTTGGGACTAGCGGACTTGCAGTATTTT. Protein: CASSLGLADLQYF.

In nucleotides, the CDR3 is TGCGCCAGCAGCTCCCAGCCCGGCACACAGCTTTACGAGCAGTACTTC. It codes for CASSSQPGTQLYEQYF. The rearrangement uses TRBV4-1 and TRBJ2-7, with D uncertain. Germline V gene lookup returns CDR1 MGHRA and CDR2 YSYEKL. The CDR3 covers 16 residues. Trimming removed 5 bases from V and 4 bases from J, with 21 bases in between.

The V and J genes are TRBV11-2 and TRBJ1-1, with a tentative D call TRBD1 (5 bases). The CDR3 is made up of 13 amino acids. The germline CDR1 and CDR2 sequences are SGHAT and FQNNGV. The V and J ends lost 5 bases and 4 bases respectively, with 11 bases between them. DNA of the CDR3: TGTGCCAGCAGCGCAGGGATCGGCACTGAAGCTTTCTTT. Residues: CASSAGIGTEAFF.

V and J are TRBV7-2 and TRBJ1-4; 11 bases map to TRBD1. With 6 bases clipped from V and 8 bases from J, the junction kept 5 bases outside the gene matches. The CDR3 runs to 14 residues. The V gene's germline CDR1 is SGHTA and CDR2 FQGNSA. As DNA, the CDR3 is TGTGCCAGCAGTCAGGACAGGGGGCAAGAAAAACTGTTTTTT. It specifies CASSQDRGQEKLFF.

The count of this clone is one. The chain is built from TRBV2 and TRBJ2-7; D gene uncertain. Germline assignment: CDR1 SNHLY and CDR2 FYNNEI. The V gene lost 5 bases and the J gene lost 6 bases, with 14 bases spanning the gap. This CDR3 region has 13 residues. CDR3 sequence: CASSSESGGEQYV. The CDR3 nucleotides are TGTGCCAGCAGTTCCGAATCTGGCGGCGAGCAGTACGTC.

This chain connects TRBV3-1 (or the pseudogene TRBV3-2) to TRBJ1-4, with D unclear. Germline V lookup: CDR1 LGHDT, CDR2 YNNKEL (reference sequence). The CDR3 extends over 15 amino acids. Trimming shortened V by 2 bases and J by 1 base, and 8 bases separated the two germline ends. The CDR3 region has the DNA TGTGCCAGCAGCCAACGGGGATTAACTAATGAAAAACTGTTTTTT. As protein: CASSQRGLTNEKLFF.

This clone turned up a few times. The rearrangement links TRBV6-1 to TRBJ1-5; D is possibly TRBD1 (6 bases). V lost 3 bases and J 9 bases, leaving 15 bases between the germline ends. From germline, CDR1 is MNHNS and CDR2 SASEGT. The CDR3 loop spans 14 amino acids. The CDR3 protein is CASSEGTPHRPQHF. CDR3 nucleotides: TGTGCCAGCAGTGAGGGGACACCGCATCGGCCCCAGCATTTT.

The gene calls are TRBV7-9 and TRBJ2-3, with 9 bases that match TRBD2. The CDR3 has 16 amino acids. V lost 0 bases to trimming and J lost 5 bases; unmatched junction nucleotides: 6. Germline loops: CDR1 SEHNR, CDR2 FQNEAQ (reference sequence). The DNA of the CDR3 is TGTGCCAGCAGCTTAGCGATCGCGGGGGGGCGAGATACGCAGTATTTT. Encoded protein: CASSLAIAGGRDTQYF.

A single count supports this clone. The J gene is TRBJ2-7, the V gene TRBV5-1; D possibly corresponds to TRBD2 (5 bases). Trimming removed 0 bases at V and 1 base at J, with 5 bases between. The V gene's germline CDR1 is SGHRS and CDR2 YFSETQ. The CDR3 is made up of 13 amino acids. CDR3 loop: CASSLAGSYEQYF. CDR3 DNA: TGCGCCAGCAGCTTGGCGGGATCCTACGAGCAGTACTTC.

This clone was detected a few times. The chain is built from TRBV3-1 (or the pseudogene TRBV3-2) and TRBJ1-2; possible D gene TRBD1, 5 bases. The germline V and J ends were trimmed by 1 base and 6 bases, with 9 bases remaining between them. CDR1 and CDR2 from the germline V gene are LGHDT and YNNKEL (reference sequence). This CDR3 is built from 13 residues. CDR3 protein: CASSQVDRHGYTF. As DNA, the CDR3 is TGTGCCAGCAGCCAAGTAGACAGACATGGCTACACCTTC.

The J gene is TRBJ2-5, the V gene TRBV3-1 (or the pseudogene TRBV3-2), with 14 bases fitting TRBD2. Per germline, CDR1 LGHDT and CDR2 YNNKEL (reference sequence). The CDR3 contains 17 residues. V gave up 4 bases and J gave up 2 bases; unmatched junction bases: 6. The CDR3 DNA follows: TGTGCCAGCAGCCTCCTAGGACTAGCGGGGGGACAAGAGACCCAGTACTTC. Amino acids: CASSLLGLAGGQETQYF.

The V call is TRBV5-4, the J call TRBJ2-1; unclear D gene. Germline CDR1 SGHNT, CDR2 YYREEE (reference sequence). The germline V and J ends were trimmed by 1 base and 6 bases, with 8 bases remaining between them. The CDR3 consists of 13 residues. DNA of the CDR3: TGTGCCAGCAGCTTGTCCGACACCAATGAGCAGTTCTTC. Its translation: CASSLSDTNEQFF.

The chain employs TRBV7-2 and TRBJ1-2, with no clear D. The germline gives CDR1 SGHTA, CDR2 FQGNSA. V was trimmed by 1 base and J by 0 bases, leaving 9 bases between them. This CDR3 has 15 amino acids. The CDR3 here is CASSLEAGTNYGYTF. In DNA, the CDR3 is TGTGCCAGCAGCTTAGAGGCAGGTACTAACTATGGCTACACCTTC.

CDR3: CAWSVGGVTDTQYF. Written as DNA, the CDR3 is TGTGCCTGGAGTGTCGGGGGGGTCACAGATACGCAGTATTTT. The chain is built from TRBV30 and TRBJ2-3; 8 nucleotides align to TRBD2. With 0 bases clipped from V and 2 bases from J, the junction kept 1 base outside the gene matches. The CDR3 contains 14 residues. The V gene's germline CDR1 is GTSNPN and CDR2 SVGIG (reference sequence).

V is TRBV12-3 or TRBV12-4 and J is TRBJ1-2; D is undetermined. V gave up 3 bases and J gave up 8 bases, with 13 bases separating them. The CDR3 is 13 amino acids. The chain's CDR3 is CASSFSIGTGYTF. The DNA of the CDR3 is TGTGCCAGCAGTTTTAGCATAGGAACGGGCTACACCTTC.